This T cell receptor (beta chain) was recovered during a study of human T cells and chemical hapten exposure. Study at large: Patients, mostly women, had alopecia areata, alopecia totalis or alopecia universalis.

The CDR3 sequence is 17 residues long. With 4 bases clipped from V and 3 bases from J, the junction kept 6 bases outside the gene matches. Per germline, CDR1 SGHRS and CDR2 YFSETQ. This clonotype appeared a few times. Original processing methods: Sampled TCR counts reached a median of approximately 100,000 per sample, with values ranging from roughly 20,000 to 700,000. TCRdb recomputed calls from the RACE reads with MiXCR, one row per CDR3 protein. The V and J calls come from TCRdb's annotation, not from the publication. The repertoire holds some 84,000 distinct CDR3 sequences, about 10% seen once, with about 5% in the top ten. Time point in this sample: patch test 2, 6 weeks after DPC sensitization. Treatment indicated: therapeutic diphenylcyclopropenone sensitization with weekly scalp DPC.

The sample was whole blood, taken in connection with sensitization to the hapten diphenylcyclopropenone (DPC). The rearrangement uses TRBV5-1 and TRBJ2-2, with TRBD2 matching over 13 bases. This TCR was sampled from a woman in her 50s with alopecia areata. Some clones in this sample may be carry-over from other donors' samples. The CDR3 DNA sequence: TGCGCCAGCAGCCCACCTGGACTAGCGGGAGACACCGGGGAGCTGTTTTTT. As protein: CASSPPGLAGDTGELFF.